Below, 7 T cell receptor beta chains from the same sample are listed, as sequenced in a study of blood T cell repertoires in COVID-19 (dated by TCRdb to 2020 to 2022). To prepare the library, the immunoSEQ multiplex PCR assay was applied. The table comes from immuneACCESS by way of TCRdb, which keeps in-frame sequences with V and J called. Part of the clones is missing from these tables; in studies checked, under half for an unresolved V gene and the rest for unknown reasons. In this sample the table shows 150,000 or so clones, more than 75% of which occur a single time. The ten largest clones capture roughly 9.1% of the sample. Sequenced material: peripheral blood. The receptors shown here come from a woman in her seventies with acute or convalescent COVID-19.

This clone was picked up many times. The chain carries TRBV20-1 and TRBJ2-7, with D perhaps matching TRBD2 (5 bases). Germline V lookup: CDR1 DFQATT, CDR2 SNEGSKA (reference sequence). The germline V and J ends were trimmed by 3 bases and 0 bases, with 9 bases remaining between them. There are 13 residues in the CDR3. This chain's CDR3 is CSASSGSSYEQYF. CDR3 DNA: TGCAGTGCTAGTAGTGGGAGCTCCTACGAGCAGTACTTC.

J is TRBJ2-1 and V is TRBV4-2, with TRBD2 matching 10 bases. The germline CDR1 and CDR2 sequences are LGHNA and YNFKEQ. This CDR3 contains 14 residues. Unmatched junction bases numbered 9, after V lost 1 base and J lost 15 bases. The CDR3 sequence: CASSQGGLAGVRFF. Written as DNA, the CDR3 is TGTGCCAGCAGCCAAGGGGGGCTAGCGGGGGTGCGGTTCTTC.

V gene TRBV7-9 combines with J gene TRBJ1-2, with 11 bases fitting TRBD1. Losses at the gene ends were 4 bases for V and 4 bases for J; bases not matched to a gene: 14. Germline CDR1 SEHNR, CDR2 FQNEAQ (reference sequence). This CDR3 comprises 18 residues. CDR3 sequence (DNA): TGTGCCAGCAGCTCGAAAAACTGGGACAGGGGGTCTGGCTATGGCTACACCTTC. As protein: CASSSKNWDRGSGYGYTF. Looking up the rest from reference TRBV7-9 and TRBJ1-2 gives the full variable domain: DTGVSQNPRHKITKRGQNVTFRCDPISEHNRLYWYRQTLGQGPEFLTYFQNEAQLEKSRLLSDRFSAERPKGSFSTLEIQRTEQGDSAMYLCASSSKNWDRGSGYGYTFGSGTRLTVV.

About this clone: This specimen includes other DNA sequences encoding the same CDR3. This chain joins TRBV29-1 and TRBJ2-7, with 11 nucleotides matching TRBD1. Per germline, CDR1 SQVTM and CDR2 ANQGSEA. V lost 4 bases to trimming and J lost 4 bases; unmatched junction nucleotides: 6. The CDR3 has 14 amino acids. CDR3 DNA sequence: TGCAGCGTTGGTCCCGGGACAGGGGGGTACGAGCAGTACTTC. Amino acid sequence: CSVGPGTGGYEQYF.

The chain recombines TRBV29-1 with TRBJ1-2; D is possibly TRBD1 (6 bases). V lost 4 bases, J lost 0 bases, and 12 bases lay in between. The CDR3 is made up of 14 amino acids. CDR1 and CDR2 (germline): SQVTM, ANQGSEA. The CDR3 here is CSVATGLANYGYTF. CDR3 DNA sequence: TGCAGCGTTGCGACAGGTCTAGCTAACTATGGCTACACCTTC.

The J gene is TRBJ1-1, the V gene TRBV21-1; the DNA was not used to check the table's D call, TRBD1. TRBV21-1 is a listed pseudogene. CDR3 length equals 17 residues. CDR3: CASSKVYGGQGLIEAFF. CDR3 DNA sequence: TGTGCCAGCAGCAAAGTGTACGGAGGACAGGGACTCATTGAAGCTTTCTTT.

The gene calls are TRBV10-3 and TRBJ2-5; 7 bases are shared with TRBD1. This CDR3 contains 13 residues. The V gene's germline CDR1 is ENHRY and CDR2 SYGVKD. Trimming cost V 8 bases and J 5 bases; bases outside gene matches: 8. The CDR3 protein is CAIQRDREETQYF. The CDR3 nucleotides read TGTGCCATCCAACGGGACAGAGAGGAGACCCAGTACTTC.